The 18 T cell receptor beta chains reported below all come from one sample, sequenced in a study of cytomegalovirus exposure and HLA in healthy donors. The study ran its PCR with 60 Vbeta and 13 Jbeta primers. TCRdb's table, derived via immunoSEQ multiplex PCR, lists solely in-frame clones and lacks some. This sample's table has more than 45,000 clones. Input material: PBMCs. The receptors come from a male donor in good health and CMV-seronegative.

This chain uses TRBV18 with TRBJ2-7; no clear D. The V end was cut by 3 bases, the J end by 0 bases, with 21 bases between. The CDR3 loop spans 18 amino acids. Germline V gives CDR1 KGHSH, CDR2 LQKENI. CDR3 in amino acids: CASSPIPMTRPTSYEQYF. The CDR3 bases are TGTGCCAGCTCACCTATACCTATGACACGTCCCACCTCCTACGAGCAGTACTTC.

The rearrangement joins TRBV4-3 to TRBJ1-1; D gene ambiguous. V was cut by 0 bases and J by 0 bases, with 11 bases left in between. CDR3 length: 16 residues. Germline lookup yields CDR1 LGHNA and CDR2 YSLEER. The chain's CDR3 is CASSQEDGGMNTEAFF. The DNA of the CDR3 is TGCGCCAGCAGCCAAGAAGATGGCGGGATGAACACTGAAGCTTTCTTT.

V gene TRBV5-1 combines with J gene TRBJ1-2; maybe TRBD1 (6 bases). V lost 5 bases to trimming and J lost 0 bases, with 11 bases between them. The length of the CDR3 is 14 residues. Germline V gene lookup returns CDR1 SGHRS and CDR2 YFSETQ. The DNA of the CDR3 is TGCGCCAGCAGGCTCGGGACAACTAACTATGGCTACACCTTC. Protein sequence: CASRLGTTNYGYTF.

This chain connects TRBV5-1 to TRBJ1-1; D unresolved. The CDR3 sequence is 15 residues long. Germline V gene sequence: CDR1 SGHRS, CDR2 YFSETQ. The V gene lost 0 bases and the J gene lost 3 bases, with 12 bases spanning the gap. The CDR3 DNA is TGCGCCAGCAGCTTGGGGAGAGGCCCGGACACTGAAGCTTTCTTT. Residues: CASSLGRGPDTEAFF.

This chain joins TRBV5-1 and TRBJ2-7; the match to TRBD2 covers 7 bases. The germline V gene has CDR1 SGHRS and CDR2 YFSETQ. J was trimmed by 3 bases and V by 0 bases; bases with no gene match: 6. CDR3 length equals 15 residues. In DNA, the CDR3 is TGCGCCAGCAGCTTGGTGGGTGCGGGGGACTACGAGCAGTACTTC. Translated, it gives CASSLVGAGDYEQYF.

Here the CDR3 DNA reads TGTGCCAGCAGTTACAACAGGGGGCTTTCACCCCTCCACTTT. Its translation: CASSYNRGLSPLHF. The rearrangement joins TRBV6-5 to TRBJ1-6; 9 bases align to TRBD1. This CDR3 is built from 14 residues. Germline V gene lookup returns CDR1 MNHEY and CDR2 SVGAGI. With V trimmed by 2 bases and J by 9 bases, 2 bases remained unmatched.

In regard to this clone: Mismatch with germline at one junction end may stem from a read error. V is TRBV7-7 and J is TRBJ2-3, with 13 bases lining up with TRBD2. The germline V gene encodes CDR1 SSHAT and CDR2 FNYEAQ (reference sequence). This CDR3 region has 15 residues. The CDR3 bases are TGTGCTAGCAGCGCCACTAGCGGGGGGGGAGATACGCAGTATTTT. Translated: CASSATSGGGDTQYF.

The V call is TRBV6-1, the J call TRBJ1-5, with TRBD1 as a possible D gene (5 bases). Germline CDR1 is MNHNS and CDR2 is SASEGT. This CDR3 comprises 14 residues. V was clipped by 1 base and J by 6 bases, with 10 bases between them. As DNA, the CDR3 is TGTGCCAGCAGTGAAGTGAACACAGGTCAGCCCCAGCATTTT. Its protein product is CASSEVNTGQPQHF.

The gene calls are TRBV7-9 and TRBJ1-2; tentatively, D is TRBD1 (5 bases). Trimming pared 3 bases from V and 4 bases from J, leaving 18 bases between. Germline V gene lookup returns CDR1 SEHNR and CDR2 FQNEAQ (reference sequence). This CDR3 has 16 amino acids. CDR3 bases: TGTGCCAGCAGCTTGGTGGGGTCCGGAGGGGCCTATGGCTACACCTTC. This encodes CASSLVGSGGAYGYTF.

V and J are TRBV6-5 and TRBJ1-1; perhaps TRBD1 as D (6 bases). Germline loops: CDR1 MNHEY, CDR2 SVGAGI. This CDR3 has 15 amino acids. The V end was cut by 6 bases, the J end by 2 bases, with 16 bases between. The CDR3 DNA sequence: TGTGCCAGCAGGAGGGACATGGGACATAACACTGAAGCTTTCTTT. Its protein is CASRRDMGHNTEAFF.

This chain connects TRBV29-1 to TRBJ2-5, with 10 nucleotides matching TRBD1. V dropped 7 bases and J dropped 4; count of bases not matched to a gene: 6. The CDR3 has 13 residues. The germline V gene encodes CDR1 SQVTM and CDR2 ANQGSEA. CDR3 sequence: CSGSGTGAETQYF. CDR3 nucleotides: TGCAGCGGATCCGGGACAGGGGCAGAGACCCAGTACTTC. Complete variable domain (other parts from reference TRBV29-1 and TRBJ2-5): SAVISQKPSRDICQRGTSLTIQCQVDSQVTMMFWYRQQPGQSLTLIATANQGSEATYESGFVIDKFPISRPNLTFSTLTVSNMSPEDSSIYLCSGSGTGAETQYFGPGTRLLVL.

The chain joins TRBV2 to TRBJ1-1; possibly TRBD1 for D (6 bases). The length of the CDR3 is 12 residues. V shed 3 bases and J shed 7 bases, with 9 bases lying between them. Germline V gene sequence: CDR1 SNHLY, CDR2 FYNNEI. The CDR3 DNA is TGTGCCAGCAGTGATCAGGGGATTGAAGCTTTCTTT. Its protein is CASSDQGIEAFF.

The rearrangement joins TRBV6-5 to TRBJ1-6; the D gene is possibly TRBD1 (6 bases). CDR3 length equals 14 residues. The germline V gene has CDR1 MNHEY and CDR2 SVGAGI. V shed 7 bases and J shed 10 bases, with 17 bases lying between them. The chain's CDR3 is CASTKRQASSPLHF. The CDR3 region has the DNA TGTGCCAGCACTAAACGACAGGCTTCCTCACCCCTCCACTTT.

The chain's CDR3 is CASSPPGELFF. CDR3 nucleotides: TGTGCCAGCAGCCCTCCGGGAGAGCTGTTTTTT. The chain recombines TRBV7-9 with TRBJ2-2, with D possibly matching TRBD2 (5 bases). The V end was cut by 5 bases, the J end by 11 bases, with 9 bases between. Germline CDR1 reads SEHNR; CDR2 reads FQNEAQ (reference sequence). The CDR3 runs 11 residues.

The genes are TRBV12-5 and TRBJ2-7; 10 nucleotides agree with TRBD1. The V gene's germline CDR1 is LGHNT and CDR2 FRNRAP. The CDR3 is 14 residues long. V was pared by 8 bases and J by 4 bases, with 8 bases of the junction left unmatched. CDR3 nucleotides: TGTGCTAGTCAGCAGGGGACAGGGGCTTACGAGCAGTACTTC. Protein sequence: CASQQGTGAYEQYF.

CDR3 coding DNA: TGTGCCAGCAGTACAGGGAACACTGAAGCTTTCTTT. Translation: CASSTGNTEAFF. The chain uses TRBV6-1 and TRBJ1-1, with a tentative D call TRBD1 (5 bases). Germline CDR1 reads MNHNS; CDR2 reads SASEGT. V lost 5 bases and J lost 1, with 5 bases in between. The CDR3 has 12 residues.

The chain carries TRBV2 and TRBJ1-1; D is uncertain. V shed 7 bases and J shed 1 base, with 13 bases lying between them. From germline, CDR1 is SNHLY and CDR2 FYNNEI. This CDR3 has 14 amino acids. CDR3 sequence (DNA): TGTGCCAGCAACAACCATCAGGAGAACACTGAAGCTTTCTTT. Translating it yields CASNNHQENTEAFF.

V and J are TRBV30 and TRBJ1-2; 7 bases agree with TRBD1. CDR1 and CDR2 (germline): GTSNPN, SVGIG (reference sequence). V trimming: 0 bases; J trimming: 4 bases; junction bases outside the gene matches: 5. This CDR3 has 14 residues. CDR3 DNA: TGTGCCTGGAGTGTCGCAGGGGGAGTCTATGGCTACACCTTC. This codes for CAWSVAGGVYGYTF.